In this sample, the clone carrying this T cell receptor (beta chain) turned up a few times. Naive CD8 cells lacked CD45RO and underwent positive selection for CCR7, leaving out terminally differentiated effector memory CD45RA+ cells. The data stem from a study of shared clonotypes between healthy human individuals. Some clones are missing from TCRdb's copy, which holds only in-frame ones; the method was immunoSEQ multiplex PCR. The sample has around 2,000,000 clones, around 93% seen once. The ends were cut back, 1 base at V and 4 bases at J, with 12 bases in the middle. This CDR3 is built from 15 residues. Germline V gene data show CDR1 as SGDLS and CDR2 as YYNGEE.

V is TRBV9 and J is TRBJ1-3, with D tentatively TRBD1 (6 bases). The sequence derives from a man between 18 and 29 years old in good health. Some clones in this sample may be carry-over from other donors' samples. Specimen: naive CD8+ T cells from PBMCs. Here the CDR3 DNA reads TGTGCCAGCAGCGTACAACAGGGAAGCGGAAACACCATATATTTT. Protein product: CASSVQQGSGNTIYF.